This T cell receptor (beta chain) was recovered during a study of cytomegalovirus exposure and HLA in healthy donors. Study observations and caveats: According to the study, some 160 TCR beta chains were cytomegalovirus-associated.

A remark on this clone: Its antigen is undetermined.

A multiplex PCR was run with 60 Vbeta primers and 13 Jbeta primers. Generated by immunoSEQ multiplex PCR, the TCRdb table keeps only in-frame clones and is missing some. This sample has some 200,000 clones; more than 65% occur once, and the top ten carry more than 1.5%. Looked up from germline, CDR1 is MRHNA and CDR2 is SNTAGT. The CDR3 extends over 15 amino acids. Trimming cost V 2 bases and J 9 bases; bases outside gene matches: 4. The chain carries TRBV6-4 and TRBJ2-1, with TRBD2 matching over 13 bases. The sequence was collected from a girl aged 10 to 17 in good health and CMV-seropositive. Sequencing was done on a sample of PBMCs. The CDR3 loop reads CASSDETSGGSEQFF. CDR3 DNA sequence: TGTGCCAGCAGTGACGAGACTAGCGGGGGGTCTGAGCAGTTCTTC.